Listed below are T cell receptor beta chains from one sample, sequenced in a study of blood T cells in healthy people across ages. TCRdb redid the calling of the 5' RACE reads with MiXCR, one entry per CDR3 protein. The repertoire holds over a million distinct CDR3 sequences, with 20% to 25% as singletons. These same data were also listed under a study on T cells of mothers and their children.

The sample consisted of blood. Receptors were obtained from a girl under 10 years old in good health. Both conserved end residues are part of each CDR3. The D gene is left open where the match is weak. Clone size appears in some rows only: once, few, many, or a class for an expanded clone.

v_gene	d_gene	abundance	j_gene	len	CDR3nt	CDR3aa
TRBV4-1	.	.	TRBJ1-1	14	TGCGCCAGCAGCCAGCCCGTAAGGGCCACTGAAGCTTTCTTT	CASSQPVRATEAFF
TRBV19	.	few	TRBJ1-2	16	TGTGCCAGTAGTATTGCCGGATCGGGGCGGCTCTATGGCTACACCTTC	CASSIAGSGRLYGYTF
TRBV29-1	.	once	TRBJ2-3	14	TGCAGCGGGGGAGGAGGGACCGACACAGATACGCAGTATTTT	CSGGGGTDTDTQYF
TRBV20-1	.	few	TRBJ1-2	14	TGCAGTGCTAGATTGCAGGATCACTTCTATGGCTACACCTTC	CSARLQDHFYGYTF
TRBV12-3/TRBV12-4	.	few	TRBJ1-1	14	TGTGCCAGCAGTTTCGCAGCCATGAACACTGAAGCTTTCTTT	CASSFAAMNTEAFF
TRBV29-1	.	few	TRBJ2-1	10	TGCAGCGTTTTGTTCGGGGAGCAGTTCTTC	CSVLFGEQFF
TRBV7-2	.	few	TRBJ2-1	14	TGTGCCAGCCGGTGGGCGGGTTCCTACAATGAGCAGTTCTTC	CASRWAGSYNEQFF
TRBV9	.	.	TRBJ1-2	13	TGTGCCAGCAGCGTAGATGTAGGAAATGGCTACACCTTC	CASSVDVGNGYTF
TRBV2	.	.	TRBJ2-1	19	TGTGCCAGCAGTGAAATTAGGGGCTGGGTAAGCGTCCGGGTCAATGAGCAGTTCTTC	CASSEIRGWVSVRVNEQFF
TRBV6-1	TRBD1	few	TRBJ2-1	15	TGTGCCAGCACTGAGACCGGGACAGGGAGCAATGAGCAGTTCTTC	CASTETGTGSNEQFF
TRBV11-1	TRBD1	few	TRBJ2-5	20	TGTGCCAGCAGCTTAGAACCTCGGGCAGGGGGCCCCTTGTACCAAGAGACCCAGTACTTC	CASSLEPRAGGPLYQETQYF
TRBV7-6	.	few	TRBJ2-2	17	TGTGCCAGCAGCCCCAGACCAACCGGGTCGAACACCGGGGAGCTGTTTTTT	CASSPRPTGSNTGELFF
TRBV28	.	.	TRBJ1-5	12	TGTGCCAGCAAGTTGGAGGACCAGCCCCAGCATTTT	CASKLEDQPQHF
TRBV6-5	TRBD2	.	TRBJ2-5	14	TGTGCCAGCAGGCGCCTAGCGGCTGCCGAGACCCAGTACTTC	CASRRLAAAETQYF
TRBV12-3/TRBV12-4	.	.	TRBJ1-2	10	TGTGCCAGCAGAGGGGATCGCTACACCTTC	CASRGDRYTF
TRBV25-1	TRBD1	.	TRBJ1-2	13	TGTGCCAGCAGTGAGGCAGGGGGAAATGGCTACACCTTC	CASSEAGGNGYTF
TRBV27	.	few	TRBJ1-4	16	TGTGCCAGCGGCAAACAAAGGACATCTACTAATGAAAAACTGTTTTTT	CASGKQRTSTNEKLFF
TRBV29-1	.	few	TRBJ2-5	15	TGCAGCGTTGTACCCACGGTCGAGGGCCAAGAGACCCAGTACTTC	CSVVPTVEGQETQYF
TRBV4-3	.	.	TRBJ2-7	13	TGCGCCAGCAGCCAAGAAACGTCGTACGAGCAGTACTTC	CASSQETSYEQYF
TRBV20-1	TRBD1	.	TRBJ1-6	13	TGCAGTGTTATCGACAGGGAAAATTCACCCCTCCACTTT	CSVIDRENSPLHF
TRBV7-2	.	.	TRBJ1-5	17	TGTGCCAGCAGCTTAGGGAATCGTCTGGGAGGCGAGCAGCCCCAGCATTTT	CASSLGNRLGGEQPQHF
TRBV12-3/TRBV12-4	TRBD2	.	TRBJ2-7	15	TGTGCCAGCAGTCCCGGGGGACTAGCGCGGTACGAGCAGTACTTC	CASSPGGLARYEQYF
TRBV12-3/TRBV12-4	.	.	TRBJ1-5	13	TGTGCCACCTCGATTTCCATCAATCAGCCCCAGCATTTT	CATSISINQPQHF
TRBV5-6	.	.	TRBJ2-1	11	TGTGCCAGCAGCTTGGATAGGGGACAGTTCTTC	CASSLDRGQFF
TRBV20-1	TRBD2	few	TRBJ2-1	15	TGCAGTGCTAGAGACGTGGGCGGGAGGGGAAATGAGCAGTTCTTC	CSARDVGGRGNEQFF
TRBV11-2	.	.	TRBJ2-1	14	TGTGCCAGCAGGTTGCTAACATCCTACAATGAGCAGTTCTTC	CASRLLTSYNEQFF
TRBV6-2/TRBV6-3	TRBD1	few	TRBJ2-7	16	TGTGCCAGCAGTCCCAATTTAAGGACAGGTGACTACGAGCAGTACTTC	CASSPNLRTGDYEQYF
TRBV7-2	TRBD2	.	TRBJ2-1	17	TGTGCCAGCAGCTTAGTCCCTAGCGGGGGGCCGTGGGGTGAGCAGTTCTTC	CASSLVPSGGPWGEQFF
TRBV20-1	TRBD2	few	TRBJ2-1	16	TGCAGTGCTAAAACGGGGGGAGAACTGGGCTACAATGAGCAGTTCTTC	CSAKTGGELGYNEQFF
TRBV10-3	TRBD2	few	TRBJ2-3	13	TGTGCCATCAAGGGTAGCGGGGCCGATACGCAGTATTTT	CAIKGSGADTQYF
TRBV10-2	.	few	TRBJ2-1	14	TGCGCCAGCAGGTTCCAGGGAATTTACAATGAGCAGTTCTTC	CASRFQGIYNEQFF
TRBV6-1	.	.	TRBJ1-2	14	TGTGCCAGCAGCTTTGACGGTGTCCCCCATGGCTACACCTTC	CASSFDGVPHGYTF
TRBV12-3/TRBV12-4	.	.	TRBJ1-2	14	TGTGCCAGCAGTCCCGGGACGGTCGATTATGGCTACACCTTC	CASSPGTVDYGYTF
TRBV20-1	.	.	TRBJ2-5	13	TGCAGTGCTAGCGCGGACAGAGAAGAGACCCAGTACTTC	CSASADREETQYF
TRBV29-1	.	.	TRBJ2-1	13	TGCAGCGTTGAACAGGGGAACTACAATGAGCAGTTCTTC	CSVEQGNYNEQFF
TRBV25-1	.	.	TRBJ2-5	13	TGTGCCAGCAGATCTGTGGGAAGCGAGACCCAGTACTTC	CASRSVGSETQYF
TRBV12-3/TRBV12-4	.	few	TRBJ2-3	17	TGTGCCAGCAGTTCCTCGATTCGGGGGGCTAGCACAGATACGCAGTATTTT	CASSSSIRGASTDTQYF
TRBV29-1	.	.	TRBJ1-2	11	TGCAGCGTTTATAGGATGGCTGGCTACACCTTC	CSVYRMAGYTF
TRBV15	.	few	TRBJ1-2	13	TGTGCCACCAGCAGAGAACAGGGCCATGGCTACACCTTC	CATSREQGHGYTF
TRBV2	.	few	TRBJ2-3	12	TGTGCCAGCGGTGAAGACACAGATACGCAGTATTTT	CASGEDTDTQYF
TRBV7-9	.	.	TRBJ2-5	15	TGTGCCAGCAGCTTAGTAGGGACCTTGGGAGAGACCCAGTACTTC	CASSLVGTLGETQYF
TRBV11-3	TRBD1	.	TRBJ2-1	14	TGTGCCAGCAGCTCGGGACAGCATAGCAATGAGCAGTTCTTC	CASSSGQHSNEQFF
TRBV5-1	.	.	TRBJ1-4	13	TGCGCCAGCAGGGGTGGACCTAATGAAAAACTGTTTTTT	CASRGGPNEKLFF
TRBV4-3	.	.	TRBJ2-1	13	TGCGCCAGCAGCCAAGGTTTGGACGATGAGCAGTTCTTC	CASSQGLDDEQFF
TRBV20-1	.	few	TRBJ1-1	13	TGCAGTGCAGAGGGGCAGAGGGGGACTGAAGCTTTCTTT	CSAEGQRGTEAFF
TRBV29-1	.	.	TRBJ2-7	15	TGCAGCGTAGCCGTGGCCGGTTTTCCTTCCTACGAGCAGTACTTC	CSVAVAGFPSYEQYF
TRBV14	.	.	TRBJ2-5	15	TGTGCCAGCAGCCAAGTTATCGGGGTGGGAGAGACCCAGTACTTC	CASSQVIGVGETQYF
TRBV20-1	TRBD2	few	TRBJ2-3	16	TGCAGTGCTAGAGGCAGACTAGCGGGGGGCACAGATACGCAGTATTTT	CSARGRLAGGTDTQYF
TRBV20-1	TRBD2	.	TRBJ2-1	15	TGCAGTGCTTCTACCGTAGCGGGGGGTAACAATGAGCAGTTCTTC	CSASTVAGGNNEQFF
TRBV7-3	.	.	TRBJ2-5	14	TGTGCCAGCAGCCTAAATCCTCAGCAAGAGACCCAGTACTTC	CASSLNPQQETQYF
TRBV7-2	TRBD1	few	TRBJ1-2	12	TGTGCCAGCAGCGCGACAGGGGATGGCTACACCTTC	CASSATGDGYTF
TRBV5-1	.	few	TRBJ1-6	13	TGCGCCAGCAGCGTAGACAGAGATTCACCCCTCCACTTT	CASSVDRDSPLHF
TRBV4-2	.	.	TRBJ2-6	15	TGTGCCAGCAGCCAAGATAAATCTGGGGCCAACGTCCTGACTTTC	CASSQDKSGANVLTF
TRBV4-3	.	.	TRBJ2-7	15	TGCGCCAGCAGCCAAGATCCGGACACTGCCTACGAGCAGTACTTC	CASSQDPDTAYEQYF
TRBV5-1	.	few	TRBJ1-4	16	TGCGCCAGCAGCTTGGGGCCCGAGTTAGGCAGTGAAAAACTGTTTTTT	CASSLGPELGSEKLFF